This T cell receptor (beta chain) was obtained from a study of blood T cell repertoires in COVID-19 (dated by TCRdb to between 2020 and 2021). Turning to the overall study: Samples covering the acute and convalescent phases of COVID-19 were provided by collaborators in the United States, Italy and Spain. Nearly every sample came with metadata listing a de-identified subject ID, COVID-19 status, age in years and sex. Where available, HLA class I and class II types were taken from metadata supplied by the sample provider and were not determined by assay-based typing. The prospective study material was composed of cDNA or gDNA derived from T cells, B-cell-depleted T cells, or PBMCs. Subjects who had been exposed to COVID-19, were actively infected with it, or had recovered from it provided the deeply sampled blood TCRbeta repertoires that made up the dataset. The samples were drawn from the first 160 participants of the ongoing ImmuneRACE study and from 1,254 subjects provided by 6 global collaborators. The repertoires were made available in a free public database intended to serve as a resource for research on the immune response to SARS-CoV-2.

The immunoSEQ Assay, a bias-controlled multiplex PCR, was used to amplify TCRbeta CDR3 regions from genomic DNA. On the study's bioinformatics: The number of nucleated cells in each sample was estimated by amplification of reference gene primers within the assay. To quantify the absolute abundance of each unique TCRbeta CDR3 rearrangement, sequence reads were collapsed and filtered. Productive Simpson clonality was computed per sample as the square root of Simpson's diversity index over productive rearrangements. TCRdb holds this immuneACCESS table with in-frame rearrangements only. Some clones are missing; in checked studies, unresolved V genes explain under half, and the rest has no known cause. That table gives V, J and clone size, and the DNA gave D and trimming. Here the sample has about 250,000 clones; around 86% occur a single time. Around 1.7% of the sample goes to the ten largest clones.

The germline V gene (reference sequence) yields GTSNPN for CDR1 and SVGIG for CDR2. Clipping removes 8 bases from V and 0 bases from J, with 5 as the unmatched junction base count. Including the terminal cysteine and phenylalanine, the CDR3 comprises 13 residues. Of all the DNA, just the CDR3 is kept, 39 bases in frame from base 1. Participants in the prospective study were enrolled through a virtual design, were aged about 18 to 89 years, and lived in about 25 United States geographic areas. In the prospective study, cohorts were assigned on the basis of participant-reported clinical history obtained from a screening survey and a study questionnaire. Recovered participants in ImmuneRACE Cohort 3 were defined as having two consecutive negative NP/OP PCR tests, clearance from a healthcare professional, or resolution of symptoms. In the prospective study, whole blood, serum and a nasopharyngeal or oropharyngeal swab were collected from each participant by mobile phlebotomists. Over a roughly 2-month period, participants in the prospective study had the option of providing additional blood draws and questionnaires. Before DNA extraction, prospective study blood samples were shipped either frozen or at room temperature.

Study-wide findings and limitations: The amount of clinical and demographic metadata varied by source and participant and was provided uncurated.

In the case of this clone: What this receptor recognizes is not known. The sample holds no much larger clone one base away, and base qualities are not on file.

In this chain, TRBV30 is recombined with TRBJ2-7, with 9 junctional bases fitting TRBD1. The receptor was derived from a man aged 35-49 years who had recovered from COVID-19. The source material was PBMCs or T cells enriched from blood (not recorded which). The DNA reads as follows: TGTGCCGGGACAGGGCTTAGCTCCTACGAGCAGTACTTC. Its amino acids are CAGTGLSSYEQYF. When the CDR3 is completed using the reference TRBV30 and TRBJ2-7 genes on either side, the full variable domain is SQTIHQWPATLVQPVGSPLSLECTVEGTSNPNLYWYRQAAGRGLQLLFYSVGIGQISSEVPQNLSASRPQDRQFILSSKKLLLSDSGFYLCAGTGLSSYEQYFGPGTRLTVT.